One and the same sample provided the 2 T cell receptor beta chains below, sequenced in a study of blood T cell repertoires in COVID-19. Sequencing used immunoSEQ multiplex PCR; TCRdb keeps in-frame clones, though not all of them. The repertoire holds some 250,000 clones, with about four fifths as singletons. The sequencing input was peripheral blood. The receptors originated from a man aged 80 or over with acute or convalescent COVID-19.

The CDR3 DNA is TGTGCCAGCAGCCAGGGACAGTTGGCGGAGCAGTACTTC. Amino acid sequence: CASSQGQLAEQYF. The V and J genes are TRBV7-3 and TRBJ2-7; 7 nucleotides agree with TRBD1. CDR1 and CDR2 from the germline V gene are SGHTA and FQGTGA. The CDR3 is made up of 13 amino acids. Trimming at V came to 5 bases and at J to 7 bases, leaving 8 bases not matched to a gene.

The chain recombines TRBV18 with TRBJ2-7; the D gene is possibly TRBD1 (5 bases). The V gene's germline CDR1 is KGHSH and CDR2 LQKENI. The V end was cut by 4 bases, the J end by 0 bases, with 16 bases between. The CDR3 runs to 16 residues. This CDR3 reads CASSLTRAVDSYEQYF. The CDR3 DNA reads TGTGCCAGCTCACTCACCAGGGCCGTCGACTCCTACGAGCAGTACTTC.